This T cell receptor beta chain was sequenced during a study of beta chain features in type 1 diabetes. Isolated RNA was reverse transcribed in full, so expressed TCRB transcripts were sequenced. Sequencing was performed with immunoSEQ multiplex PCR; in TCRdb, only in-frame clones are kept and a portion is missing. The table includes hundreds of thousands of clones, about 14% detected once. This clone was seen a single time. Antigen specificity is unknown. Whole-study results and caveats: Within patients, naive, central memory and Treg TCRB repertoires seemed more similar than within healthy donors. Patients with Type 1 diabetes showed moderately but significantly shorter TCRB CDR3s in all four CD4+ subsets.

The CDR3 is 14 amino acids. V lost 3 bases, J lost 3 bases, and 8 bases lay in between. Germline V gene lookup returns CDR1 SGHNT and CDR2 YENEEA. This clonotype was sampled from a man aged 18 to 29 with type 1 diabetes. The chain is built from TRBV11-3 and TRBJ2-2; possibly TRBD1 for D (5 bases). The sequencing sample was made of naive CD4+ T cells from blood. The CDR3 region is CASSLGQDTGELFF. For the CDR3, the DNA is TGTGCCAGCAGCTTGGGGCAGGACACCGGGGAGCTGTTTTTT.